This T cell receptor beta chain appears in the sequencing data of a study of cytomegalovirus exposure and HLA in healthy donors. This clone was observed a few times. Its antigen is as yet unknown. With 60 Vbeta and 13 Jbeta primers, the PCR was carried out. Only in-frame clones appear in the TCRdb table, and some are missing; sequencing was by immunoSEQ multiplex PCR. The data show about 140,000 clones, 70% to 85% seen once. The study's findings and limits: Investigators reported over 150 TCR beta chains as tied to cytomegalovirus. Previously analyzed data showed that most TCR beta V segments were productive at a frequency of about 87% or about 30%.

With 4 bases removed from V and 1 base from J, the gap between germline ends came to 13 bases. This CDR3 region has 15 residues. Germline CDR1 is MGHRA and CDR2 is YSYEKL. The clonotype originates from a man aged 25 to 40 in good health and CMV-seropositive. The sample consisted of PBMCs. The rearrangement links TRBV4-1 to TRBJ1-1; D is unresolved. The CDR3 loop is CASSLRPNRNTEAFF. Written as DNA, the CDR3 is TGCGCCAGCAGCCTCCGCCCAAATAGGAACACTGAAGCTTTCTTT.